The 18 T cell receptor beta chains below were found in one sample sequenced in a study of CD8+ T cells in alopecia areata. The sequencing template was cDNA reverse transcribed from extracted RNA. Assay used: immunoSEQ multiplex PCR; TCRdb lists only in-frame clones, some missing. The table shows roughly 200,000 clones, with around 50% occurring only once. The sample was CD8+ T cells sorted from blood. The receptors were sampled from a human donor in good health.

The CDR3 DNA sequence: TGTGCCAGCAGCTTAAGCCCTAGTCTGACAGAGACCCAGTACTTC. This translates into CASSLSPSLTETQYF. This rearrangement joins TRBV7-3 to TRBJ2-5; D not certain. The V gene's germline CDR1 is SGHTA and CDR2 FQGTGA. V was cut by 1 base and J by 4 bases, with 13 bases left in between. The CDR3 has 15 residues.

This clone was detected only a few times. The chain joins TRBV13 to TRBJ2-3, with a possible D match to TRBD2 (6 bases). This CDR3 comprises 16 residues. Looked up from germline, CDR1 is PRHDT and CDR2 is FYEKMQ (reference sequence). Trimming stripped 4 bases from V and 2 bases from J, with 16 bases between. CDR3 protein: CASSYGGVAYTDTQYF. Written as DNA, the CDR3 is TGTGCCAGCAGCTACGGGGGAGTAGCGTACACAGATACGCAGTATTTT.

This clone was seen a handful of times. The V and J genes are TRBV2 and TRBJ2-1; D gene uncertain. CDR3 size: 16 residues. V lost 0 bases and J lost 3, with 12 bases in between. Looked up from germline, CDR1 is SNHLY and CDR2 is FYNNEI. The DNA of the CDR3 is TGTGCCAGCAGTGAAGCAACCAGCGTCCTCTACAATGAGCAGTTCTTC. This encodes CASSEATSVLYNEQFF. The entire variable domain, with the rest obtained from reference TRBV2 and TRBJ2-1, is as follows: EPEVTQTPSHQVTQMGQEVILRCVPISNHLYFYWYRQILGQKVEFLVSFYNNEISEKSEIFDDQFSVERPDGSNFTLKIRSTKLEDSAMYFCASSEATSVLYNEQFFGPGTRLTVL.

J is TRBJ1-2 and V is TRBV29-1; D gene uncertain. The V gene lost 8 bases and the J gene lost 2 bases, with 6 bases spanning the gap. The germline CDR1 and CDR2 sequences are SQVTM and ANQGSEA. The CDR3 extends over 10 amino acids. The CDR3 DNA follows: TGCAGCATCGACAACTATGGCTACACCTTC. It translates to CSIDNYGYTF.

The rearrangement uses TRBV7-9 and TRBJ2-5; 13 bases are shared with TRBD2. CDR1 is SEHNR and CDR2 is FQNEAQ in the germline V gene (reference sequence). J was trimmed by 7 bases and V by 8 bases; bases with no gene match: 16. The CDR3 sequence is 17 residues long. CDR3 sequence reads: CASFPSGTSGARGTQYF. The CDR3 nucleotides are TGTGCCAGCTTTCCTTCCGGGACTAGCGGGGCTCGGGGGACCCAGTACTTC.

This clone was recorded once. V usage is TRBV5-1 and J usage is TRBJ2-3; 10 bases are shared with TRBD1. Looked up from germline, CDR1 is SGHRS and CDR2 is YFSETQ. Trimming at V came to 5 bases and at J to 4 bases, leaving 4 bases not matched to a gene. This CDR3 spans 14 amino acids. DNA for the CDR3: TGCGCCAGCAGGCGGACAGGGGGGGCAGATACGCAGTATTTT. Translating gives CASRRTGGADTQYF.

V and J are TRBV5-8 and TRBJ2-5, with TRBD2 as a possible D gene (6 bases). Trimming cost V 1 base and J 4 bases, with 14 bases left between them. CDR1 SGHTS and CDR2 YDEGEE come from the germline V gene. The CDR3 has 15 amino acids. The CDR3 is CASSLKREVVETQYF. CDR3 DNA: TGTGCCAGCAGCTTGAAGAGGGAGGTCGTAGAGACCCAGTACTTC.

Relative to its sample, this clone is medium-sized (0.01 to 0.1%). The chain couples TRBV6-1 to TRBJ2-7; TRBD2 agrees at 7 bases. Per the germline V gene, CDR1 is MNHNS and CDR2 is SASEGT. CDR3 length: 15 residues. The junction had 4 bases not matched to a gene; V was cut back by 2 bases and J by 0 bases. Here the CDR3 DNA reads TGTGCCAGCAGTGAAAGCGGGGACGGCTCCTACGAGCAGTACTTC. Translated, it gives CASSESGDGSYEQYF.

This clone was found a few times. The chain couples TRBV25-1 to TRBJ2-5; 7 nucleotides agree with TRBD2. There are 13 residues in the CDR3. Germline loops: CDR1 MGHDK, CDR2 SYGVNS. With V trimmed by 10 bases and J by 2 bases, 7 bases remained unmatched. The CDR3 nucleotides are TGTGCCACCATGGGGGACTATCAAGAGACCCAGTACTTC. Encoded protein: CATMGDYQETQYF.

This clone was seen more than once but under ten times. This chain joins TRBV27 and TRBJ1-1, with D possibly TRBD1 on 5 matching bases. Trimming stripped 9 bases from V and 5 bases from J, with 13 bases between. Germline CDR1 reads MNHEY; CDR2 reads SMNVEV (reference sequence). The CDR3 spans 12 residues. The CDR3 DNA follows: TGTGCCAGTCGCAGTGGGGGGACTGAAGCTTTCTTT. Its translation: CASRSGGTEAFF.

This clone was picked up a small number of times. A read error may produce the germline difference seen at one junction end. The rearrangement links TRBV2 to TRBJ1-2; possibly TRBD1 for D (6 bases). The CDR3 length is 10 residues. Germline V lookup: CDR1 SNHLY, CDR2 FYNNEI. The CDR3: CASSGGPPIF. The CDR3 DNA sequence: TGTGCCAGCAGCGGGGGCCCCCCAATCTTC.

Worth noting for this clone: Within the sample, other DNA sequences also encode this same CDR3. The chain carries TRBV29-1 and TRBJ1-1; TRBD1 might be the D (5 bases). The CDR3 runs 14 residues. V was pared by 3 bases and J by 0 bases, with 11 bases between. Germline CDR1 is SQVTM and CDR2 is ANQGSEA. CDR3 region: CSVDASGVNTEAFF. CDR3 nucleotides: TGCAGCGTTGATGCGTCGGGGGTGAACACTGAAGCTTTCTTT.

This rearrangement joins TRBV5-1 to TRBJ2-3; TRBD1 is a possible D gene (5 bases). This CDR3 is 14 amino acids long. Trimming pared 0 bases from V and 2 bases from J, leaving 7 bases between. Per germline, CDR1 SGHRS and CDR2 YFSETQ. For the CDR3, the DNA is TGCGCCAGCAGCTTGGAGGACAACACAGATACGCAGTATTTT. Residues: CASSLEDNTDTQYF.

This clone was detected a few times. The CDR3, as DNA: TGTGCCAGCAGTCGAACAGGGGAGACGGATGGCTACACCTTC. The encoded protein is CASSRTGETDGYTF. The chain joins TRBV2 to TRBJ1-2, with 7 bases aligning to TRBD1. From germline, CDR1 is SNHLY and CDR2 FYNNEI. There are 14 residues in the CDR3. J gave up 6 bases and V 5 bases, and 9 bases lay outside the gene matches. Looking up the rest from reference TRBV2 and TRBJ1-2 gives the full variable domain: EPEVTQTPSHQVTQMGQEVILRCVPISNHLYFYWYRQILGQKVEFLVSFYNNEISEKSEIFDDQFSVERPDGSNFTLKIRSTKLEDSAMYFCASSRTGETDGYTFGSGTRLTVV.

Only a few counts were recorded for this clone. The CDR3 protein is CASSGGRGDQPQHF. As DNA, the CDR3 is TGTGCCAGCAGCGGGGGGCGGGGAGATCAGCCCCAGCATTTT. The chain couples TRBV7-8 to TRBJ1-5; D is perhaps TRBD1 (6 bases). The V end was cut by 5 bases, the J end by 5 bases, with 13 bases between. The CDR3 is 14 amino acids. Germline values: CDR1 SGHVS, CDR2 FQNEAQ.

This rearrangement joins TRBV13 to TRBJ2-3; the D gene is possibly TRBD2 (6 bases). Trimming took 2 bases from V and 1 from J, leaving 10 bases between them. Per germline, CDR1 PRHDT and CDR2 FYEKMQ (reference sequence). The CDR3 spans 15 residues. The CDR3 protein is CASSLRKRGTDTQYF. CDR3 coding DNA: TGTGCCAGCAGCTTAAGGAAGCGGGGCACAGATACGCAGTATTTT.

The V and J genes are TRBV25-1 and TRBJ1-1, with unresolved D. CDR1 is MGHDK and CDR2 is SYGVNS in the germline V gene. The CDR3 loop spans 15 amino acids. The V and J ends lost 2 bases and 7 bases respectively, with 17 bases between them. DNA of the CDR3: TGTGCCAGCAGTGAAGGCTACACGGATTGGGGTGAAGCTTTCTTT. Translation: CASSEGYTDWGEAFF.

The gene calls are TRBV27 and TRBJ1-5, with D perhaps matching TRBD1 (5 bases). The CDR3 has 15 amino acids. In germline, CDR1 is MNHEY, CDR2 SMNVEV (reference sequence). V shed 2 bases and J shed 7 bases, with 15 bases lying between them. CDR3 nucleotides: TGTGCCAGCAGTTTAGAGGCAGGGCTGGGACAGCCCCAGCATTTT. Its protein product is CASSLEAGLGQPQHF.